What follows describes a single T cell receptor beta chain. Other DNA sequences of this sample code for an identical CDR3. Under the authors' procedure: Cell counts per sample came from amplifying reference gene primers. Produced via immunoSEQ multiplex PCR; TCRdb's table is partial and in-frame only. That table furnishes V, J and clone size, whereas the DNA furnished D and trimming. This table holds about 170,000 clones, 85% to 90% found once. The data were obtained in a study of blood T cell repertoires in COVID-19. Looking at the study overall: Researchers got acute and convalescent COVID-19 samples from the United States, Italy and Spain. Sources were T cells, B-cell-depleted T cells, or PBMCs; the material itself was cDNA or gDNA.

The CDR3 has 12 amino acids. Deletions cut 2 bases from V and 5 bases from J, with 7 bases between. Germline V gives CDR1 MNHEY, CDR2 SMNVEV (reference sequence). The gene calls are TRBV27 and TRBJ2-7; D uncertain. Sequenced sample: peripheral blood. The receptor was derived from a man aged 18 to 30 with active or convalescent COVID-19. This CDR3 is CASSLLGDEQYF. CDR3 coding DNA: TGTGCCAGCAGTTTACTTGGAGACGAGCAGTACTTC.